The rows below give T cell receptor beta chains drawn from one sample of a study of T cells after yellow fever vaccination. TCRdb fed the 5' RACE reads into MiXCR, producing one record per CDR3 protein. The repertoire holds a few hundred thousand distinct CDR3 sequences, with approximately 4% as singletons. The sequencing used PBMCs, collected 15 days after the yellow fever booster vaccination. These receptors were collected from a man aged 18 to 35 who received the YFV17D yellow fever vaccine. The CDR3 runs from the conserved cysteine through the conserved F or W. D genes are given only for firm matches. Size tells how often a clone was seen (once, few, many) or the class of an expanded clone, and some rows leave it out.

D gene	J gene	V gene	clone size	CDR3 protein	CDR3 DNA
.	TRBJ2-3	TRBV6-6	few	CASSKPPGPDTQYF	TGTGCCAGCAGCAAGCCCCCTGGACCCGATACGCAGTATTTT
TRBD2	TRBJ2-3	TRBV7-3	.	CASSYSGGAIDTQYF	TGTGCCAGCAGCTATAGCGGGGGGGCAATAGATACGCAGTATTTT
TRBD2	TRBJ2-3	TRBV5-1	.	CASSQGGLAGGRPDTQYF	TGCGCCAGCAGCCAGGGCGGACTAGCGGGGGGTAGACCAGATACGCAGTATTTT
.	TRBJ1-4	TRBV20-1	few	CSARPAGRREKLFF	TGCAGTGCTAGACCGGCAGGGAGGCGTGAAAAACTGTTTTTT
.	TRBJ1-4	TRBV7-9	.	CASSSIATNEKLFF	TGTGCCAGCAGCTCAATTGCAACTAATGAAAAACTGTTTTTT
.	TRBJ1-2	TRBV6-6	.	CASSYFGVRGYTF	TGTGCCAGCAGTTACTTCGGGGTACGGGGCTACACCTTC
.	TRBJ1-3	TRBV9	.	CASSVDGGQTSGNTIYF	TGTGCCAGCAGCGTAGACGGCGGACAGACCTCTGGAAACACCATATATTTT
.	TRBJ1-4	TRBV7-8	few	CASSLNGGPSNEKLFF	TGTGCCAGCAGCCTCAACGGGGGCCCCTCGAATGAAAAACTGTTTTTT
.	TRBJ1-1	TRBV10-3	few	CAISAGGANTEAFF	TGTGCCATCAGTGCTGGGGGGGCGAACACTGAAGCTTTCTTT
.	TRBJ1-3	TRBV7-2	many	CASSLFPASMISGNTIYF	TGTGCCAGCAGCTTATTCCCGGCATCAATGATCTCTGGAAACACCATATATTTT
.	TRBJ1-3	TRBV3-1	.	CASSAATGNTIYF	TGTGCCAGCAGCGCCGCGACGGGAAACACCATATATTTT
.	TRBJ2-2	TRBV4-2	many	CASSQEENYGELFF	TGTGCCAGCAGCCAAGAGGAGAACTACGGGGAGCTGTTTTTT
.	TRBJ1-2	TRBV5-1	.	CASSPGTTPGIYGYTF	TGCGCCAGCAGCCCGGGTACAACTCCAGGGATCTATGGCTACACCTTC
.	TRBJ1-5	TRBV6-2/TRBV6-3	few	CARSLQGNQPQHF	TGTGCCAGATCACTACAGGGCAATCAGCCCCAGCATTTT
TRBD2	TRBJ2-5	TRBV9	many	CASSVPTSGEKDQETQYF	TGTGCCAGCAGCGTTCCGACGAGCGGGGAGAAAGACCAAGAGACCCAGTACTTC
.	TRBJ2-7	TRBV5-1	many	CASSLRGSVYEQYF	TGCGCCAGCAGCTTGAGAGGGAGTGTGTACGAGCAGTACTTC